This TCR beta chain was recovered during a study of regulatory T cells in long-lasting Graves disease. About the study: Antithyroid drugs had been taken under 3 months by newly diagnosed Graves' patients.

This clonotype was found a few times. Its antigen is still unknown. Study results and limitations: Among the persistent patients, fewer than 3,500 public clonotypes were shared, more than the roughly 970 shared among new patients. Lower TCR diversity was seen in persistent Graves' patients than in newly diagnosed ones.

Time point reported: newly diagnosed GD, antithyroid drugs for less than 3 months. Construction of the TCR library relied on RNA isolated from PBMCs. Germline V CDR1 and CDR2: SEHNR, FQNEAQ (reference sequence). V was cut by 3 bases and J by 2 bases, with 13 bases left in between. The CDR3 runs to 15 residues. Investigators prepared the TCR beta libraries by applying iRepertoire HTBI primers and Arm-PCR of CDR3 regions. TCRdb redid the calling of the multiplex PCR reads with MiXCR, one entry per CDR3 protein. This repertoire shows approximately 310,000 distinct CDR3 sequences, over 15% found once; its top ten account for more than 35%.

Sequencing used peripheral blood mononuclear cells (PBMCs), obtained at new diagnosis, from a patient treated with antithyroid drugs. The TCR comes from a female donor with Graves disease. The rearrangement uses TRBV7-9 and TRBJ2-5; D might be TRBD1 (6 bases). The CDR3 DNA reads TGTGCCAGCAGCTTTATGGGGGCTCCTCAAGAGACCCAGTACTTC. Protein sequence: CASSFMGAPQETQYF. Full variable domain (missing parts from reference TRBV7-9 and TRBJ2-5): DTGVSQNPRHKITKRGQNVTFRCDPISEHNRLYWYRQTLGQGPEFLTYFQNEAQLEKSRLLSDRFSAERPKGSFSTLEIQRTEQGDSAMYLCASSFMGAPQETQYFGPGTRLLVL.